This entry is about one T cell receptor (beta chain). Antigen specificity is unknown. The CDR3 length is 13 residues. V was shortened by 4 bases and J by 7 bases, with 12 bases between the two germline ends. The germline V gene has CDR1 SGHKS and CDR2 YYEKEE (reference sequence). The sample belongs to a study of shared clonotypes between healthy human individuals. General observations from the study: Clonotypes not shared had lower generation probabilities than those common to all four donors. Collection of samples was limited to blood; tissue repertoires likely differ.

Sequencing was performed with immunoSEQ multiplex PCR; in TCRdb, only in-frame clones are kept and a portion is missing. This table has 600,000 to 700,000 clones, 55% to 85% appearing once. This TCR derives from a woman aged 25 to 39 in good health. What was sequenced was memory CD4+ T cells sorted from blood. The subset is: CD45RA-negative fraction. V usage is TRBV5-5 and J usage is TRBJ1-5; D call uncertain. The CDR3 coding sequence is TGTGCCAGCAGCGTTGGAAGAGACCAGCCCCAGCATTTT. Translating gives CASSVGRDQPQHF.